The T cell receptor (beta chain) under discussion was sequenced for a study of neurological immune-mediated disorders. Germline V lookup: CDR1 SGHRS, CDR2 YFSETQ. This CDR3 has 16 amino acids. Deletions cut 1 base from V and 0 bases from J, with 12 bases between. Ten or more counts support this clonotype. The unsorted libraries had their origin in 2 million PBMCs stored at -80 C. The cDNA was generated by 5'RACE with 10-nucleotide random UMIs. TCRdb itself ran the 5' RACE reads through MiXCR, one entry per CDR3 protein. Of about 24,000 distinct CDR3 sequences in the sample, about an eighth were seen once.

This chain joins TRBV5-1 and TRBJ2-3; D gene unclear. The TCR originated in a middle-aged woman with HTLV-1-associated myelopathy (HAM/TSP). The sample taken for sequencing was PBMCs. DNA for the CDR3: TGCGCCAGCAGCTTGATGACTTCTACTAGCACAGATACGCAGTATTTT. This encodes CASSLMTSTSTDTQYF.